This T cell receptor (beta chain) was recovered during a study of T cells after yellow fever vaccination. Turning to the study itself: Some fractions had low cell numbers, and these were prepared with SMART-Seq v4 Ultra Low Input.

Template switching with 5'RACE generated the TCR cDNA and added a universal primer site and UMIs. MiXCR was run by TCRdb on the 5' RACE reads, yielding one entry per CDR3 protein. The sample records approximately 300,000 distinct CDR3 sequences, roughly 6.8% being singletons. Worth noting for this clonotype: What it binds is unknown.

Germline values: CDR1 SGHRS, CDR2 YFSETQ. The trim removed 0 bases at V and 10 bases at J, leaving 6 bases unmatched. There are 14 residues in the CDR3. General study results and limits: Post-booster repertoires contained most primary-vaccination clones again (around 97% CD4, around 88% CD8). Researchers noted that a small share of clonotypes showed up in both CD4 and CD8 compartments.

The chain couples TRBV5-1 to TRBJ2-1; 8 bases align to TRBD2. The sample was PBMCs, taken approximately 47 days after the first yellow fever vaccination. The source is a man aged 18-30 years who received the YFV17D yellow fever vaccine. This CDR3 is CASSLAGGAWEQFF. CDR3 nucleotide sequence: TGCGCCAGCAGCTTGGCGGGGGGGGCCTGGGAGCAGTTCTTC.